The rows below give T cell receptor beta chains drawn from one sample of a study of T-cell reconstitution after alpha-beta-depleted transplantation in children. Using its own MiXCR run on the PCR reads, TCRdb lists one record per CDR3 protein. The sample has about 230,000 distinct CDR3 sequences, more than 10% seen once. This specimen consisted of PBMCs from the stem cell graft donor, obtained from the stem cell graft. These receptors all come from a human donor who donated a stem cell graft to a child with acute lymphoblastic leukemia. CDR3s include the opening cysteine and the closing phenylalanine or tryptophan. The order of the fields is J gene, D gene, CDR3 length, V gene, clone size, CDR3 protein, CDR3 DNA. D genes are given only for firm matches. Some rows have no size entry. The others give once, few or many, or a class for an expanded clone.

>TRBJ2-1|TRBD2|17|TRBV7-6|NA
CASSLLVSRGLANEQFF
TGTGCCAGCAGCCTATTGGTCTCTAGGGGACTAGCTAATGAGCAGTTCTTC
>TRBJ2-4|TRBD1|15|TRBV9|NA
CASSVEWTGENIQYF
TGTGCCAGCAGCGTAGAATGGACAGGGGAAAACATTCAGTACTTC
>TRBJ2-7|NA|11|TRBV7-9|many
CASGGSYEQYF
TGTGCCAGTGGGGGATCCTACGAGCAGTACTTC
>TRBJ1-2|NA|14|TRBV6-5|many
CASSYRDGTYGYTF
TGTGCCAGCAGTTACCGGGACGGTACCTATGGCTACACCTTC
>TRBJ2-2|NA|15|TRBV6-5|NA
CASSYRARNTGELFF
TGTGCCAGCAGTTACAGGGCCCGGAACACCGGGGAGCTGTTTTTT
>TRBJ2-3|NA|19|TRBV6-6|many
CASSYSIAVRRDRTDTQYF
TGTGCCAGCAGTTACTCGATAGCGGTTCGAAGGGATCGCACAGATACGCAGTATTTT
>TRBJ2-3|TRBD2|16|TRBV29-1|many
CSVGLAGFLSTDTQYF
TGCAGCGTTGGACTAGCGGGCTTTTTATCGACAGATACGCAGTATTTT
>TRBJ2-1|TRBD2|16|TRBV18|many
CASSTPTSGRSDEQFF
TGTGCCAGCTCAACCCCGACTAGCGGGAGGTCAGATGAGCAGTTCTTC
>TRBJ2-2|TRBD2|15|TRBV6-2/TRBV6-3|many
CASSRLAPGTGELFF
TGTGCCAGCAGTCGACTAGCCCCGGGCACCGGGGAGCTGTTTTTT
>TRBJ2-3|TRBD2|16|TRBV20-1|many
CSARKLAGASTDTQYF
TGCAGTGCTAGAAAACTAGCGGGAGCCTCTACAGATACGCAGTATTTT
>TRBJ2-5|NA|13|TRBV7-2|many
CASSQSGQETQYF
TGTGCCAGCAGTCAAAGCGGTCAAGAGACCCAGTACTTC
>TRBJ1-1|TRBD1|14|TRBV9|many
CASSETDRGTEAFF
TGTGCCAGCAGCGAGACCGACAGGGGTACTGAAGCTTTCTTT
>TRBJ2-2|NA|14|TRBV5-1|many
CASSLGYDTGELFF
TGCGCCAGCAGCTTGGGCTATGACACCGGGGAGCTGTTTTTT
>TRBJ2-3|TRBD1|15|TRBV5-1|many
CASSIGTASTDTQYF
TGCGCCAGCAGCATTGGGACAGCTAGCACAGATACGCAGTATTTT
>TRBJ2-1|NA|17|TRBV7-3|many
CASSLRSPISSYNEQFF
TGTGCCAGCAGCTTACGGTCACCGATCAGCTCCTACAATGAGCAGTTCTTC
>TRBJ2-2|TRBD2|18|TRBV5-1|many
CASSLAWTSGRNGGELFF
TGCGCCAGCAGCTTGGCATGGACTAGCGGGAGGAACGGCGGGGAGCTGTTTTTT
>TRBJ2-3|TRBD2|15|TRBV7-9|many
CASSEAGGPVDTQYF
TGTGCCAGCAGCGAAGCGGGGGGGCCCGTAGATACGCAGTATTTT
>TRBJ1-1|TRBD1|14|TRBV20-1|many
CSALRGRISTEAFF
TGCAGTGCCCTCAGGGGGCGAATAAGCACTGAAGCTTTCTTT
>TRBJ1-1|NA|14|TRBV5-1|many
CASSLDGANTEAFF
TGCGCCAGCAGCTTAGACGGGGCCAACACTGAAGCTTTCTTT
>TRBJ2-5|TRBD1|14|TRBV29-1|few
CSVAGQGLEETQYF
TGCAGCGTTGCAGGACAGGGGCTCGAAGAGACCCAGTACTTC
>TRBJ2-2|NA|15|TRBV7-9|many
CASSLTGEATGELFF
TGTGCCAGCAGCTTAACGGGAGAGGCCACCGGGGAGCTGTTTTTT
>TRBJ1-4|TRBD1|15|TRBV5-1|many
CASSLGDRGREKLFF
TGCGCCAGCAGCTTGGGGGACAGGGGACGTGAAAAACTGTTTTTT
>TRBJ1-6|TRBD1|16|TRBV7-6|few
CASSKVSGTGVSPLHF
TGTGCCAGCAGCAAAGTGTCCGGGACAGGGGTTTCACCCCTCCACTTT
>TRBJ2-1|NA|13|TRBV27|many
CASTFLLGNEQFF
TGTGCCAGCACCTTCCTCTTGGGCAATGAGCAGTTCTTC
>TRBJ2-5|NA|13|TRBV6-1|many
CASSETTWETQYF
TGTGCCAGCAGTGAGACTACTTGGGAGACCCAGTACTTC
>TRBJ2-2|NA|15|TRBV2|many
CASSEDGTSTGELFF
TGTGCCAGCAGTGAAGACGGGACTTCCACCGGGGAGCTGTTTTTT
>TRBJ2-1|TRBD2|13|TRBV11-3|many
CASSSGLAGRKFF
TGTGCCAGCAGCTCGGGACTAGCGGGACGCAAGTTCTTC
>TRBJ2-6|NA|15|TRBV5-6|many
CASAPMTSGANVLTF
TGTGCCAGCGCCCCAATGACCTCTGGGGCCAACGTCCTGACTTTC
>TRBJ1-6|NA|15|TRBV20-1|many
CSARDGRAGNSPLHF
TGCAGTGCTAGGGATGGAAGGGCTGGAAATTCACCCCTCCACTTT
>TRBJ2-6|NA|14|TRBV6-1|many
CASSDFSGANVLTF
TGTGCCAGCAGTGATTTCTCTGGGGCCAACGTCCTGACTTTC
>TRBJ2-7|TRBD1|14|TRBV20-1|many
CSATGQTFSYEQYF
TGCAGTGCTACGGGACAGACGTTCTCCTACGAGCAGTACTTC
>TRBJ2-2|TRBD2|16|TRBV4-3|many
CASKLTAGGDTGELFF
TGCGCCAGCAAACTAACGGCGGGGGGGGACACCGGGGAGCTGTTTTTT
>TRBJ1-1|NA|14|TRBV4-3|NA
CASSQDSGNTEAFF
TGCGCCAGCAGCCAAGACTCAGGGAACACTGAAGCTTTCTTT
>TRBJ1-1|NA|14|TRBV5-1|many
CASSALQGNTEAFF
TGCGCCAGCAGCGCTTTACAGGGGAACACTGAAGCTTTCTTT